A selection of T cell receptor beta chains follows, all from one sample in a study of control samples from healthy donors and cancer patients. Data came from immunoSEQ multiplex PCR; TCRdb stores just in-frame clones and leaves some out. The table has 150,000 or so clones, about 94% seen once. The sequenced material came from blood. The source is a man aged 45-65 years in good health. CDR3s include the opening cysteine and the closing phenylalanine or tryptophan. The D gene is left open where the match is weak. Clone size, where shown, is once, few, many, or a class for clones that have expanded.

TRBJ1-4 TRBV5-4 once TRBD1 16 CASSPSRGDSNEKLFF TGTGCCAGCAGCCCCTCTCGCGGGGACAGTAATGAAAAACTGTTTTTT
TRBJ2-7 TRBV7-6 NA NA 15 CASSPIALSSYEQYF TGTGCCAGCAGCCCGATCGCCCTATCGTCCTACGAGCAGTACTTC
TRBJ1-3 TRBV4-1 NA NA 16 CASSQEGRQSGNTIYF TGCGCCAGCAGCCAAGAAGGGCGGCAATCTGGAAACACCATATATTTT
TRBJ2-3 TRBV24-1 NA NA 13 CATSETGSDTQYF TGTGCCACCAGTGAGACAGGTTCAGATACGCAGTATTTT
TRBJ1-4 TRBV5-5 NA NA 16 CASSFYRDSLREKLFF TGTGCCAGCAGCTTTTACCGGGACTCCTTGCGTGAAAAACTGTTTTTT
TRBJ2-2 TRBV20-1 NA TRBD2 16 CSASGTSGRKFGELFF TGCAGTGCTAGTGGGACTAGCGGGAGAAAGTTTGGGGAGCTGTTTTTT
TRBJ1-1 TRBV27 NA TRBD1 15 CASSLGTGGFTEAFF TGTGCCAGCAGTTTAGGGACAGGGGGCTTCACTGAAGCTTTCTTT
TRBJ2-7 TRBV7-3 NA TRBD1 13 CASSLRQGHEQYF TGTGCCAGCAGCTTAAGACAGGGCCACGAGCAGTACTTC
TRBJ2-7 TRBV18 NA NA 15 CASSPLRTGAYEQYF TGTGCCAGCTCACCACTAAGGACGGGAGCCTACGAGCAGTACTTC
TRBJ2-7 TRBV11-3 NA TRBD1 14 CASSLGQGGYEQYF TGTGCCAGCAGCTTAGGACAGGGGGGCTACGAGCAGTACTTC
TRBJ2-7 TRBV25-1 NA TRBD2 16 CASSAPGTSGSYEQYF TGTGCCAGCAGTGCACCCGGGACTAGCGGCTCCTACGAGCAGTACTTC
TRBJ1-3 TRBV18 NA NA 15 CASSPSGKKGNTIYF TGTGCCAGCTCACCGTCGGGGAAGAAAGGAAACACCATATATTTT
TRBJ1-2 TRBV4-1 NA NA 15 CASSQGSRGNYGYTF TGCGCCAGCAGCCAAGGAAGTAGGGGTAACTATGGCTACACCTTC
TRBJ1-5 TRBV2 NA NA 15 CASSVEQGSNQPQHF TGTGCCAGCAGTGTAGAACAGGGTAGCAATCAGCCCCAGCATTTT
TRBJ2-7 TRBV7-6 NA NA 14 CASSFSSDSYEQYF TGTGCCAGCAGCTTCTCCAGCGATTCCTACGAGCAGTACTTC